This T cell receptor beta chain comes out of a study of CD8 T cells in Susac syndrome. Study results and caveats: The number of individuals included in the study's TCR sequencing and HLA analysis was acknowledged as relatively small.

TCR beta sequences were obtained from blood CD8+ and CD4+ T cells. In the case of this clonotype: Its antigen is not known.

cDNA came from about 0.5 to 1 ug RNA primed by random hexamers. An immunoSEQ multiplex PCR amplified TCR beta CDR3 over 54 Vbeta and 13 Jbeta. TCRdb re-analysed the immunoSEQ multiplex PCR reads in MiXCR, keeping a single row per CDR3 protein. The sample contains about 120,000 distinct CDR3 sequences, roughly 94% of which appear only once. CDR3 size: 16 residues. Unmatched junction bases numbered 6, after V lost 0 bases and J lost 9 bases. Germline V lookup: CDR1 SGHRS, CDR2 YFSETQ. Sequencing was carried out using CD4+ T cells from PBMCs. The V and J genes are TRBV5-1 and TRBJ1-6, with 10 bases fitting TRBD1. This receptor was obtained from a human donor with multiple sclerosis. The DNA of the CDR3 is TGCGCCAGCAGCTTGGGGTCCGGGACAGGGGTTTCACCCCTCCACTTT. Its translation: CASSLGSGTGVSPLHF.